This T cell receptor (beta chain) was documented in a study of early T cells in non-severe SARS-CoV-2 infection. TCRdb re-called the 5' RACE reads with MiXCR, one entry per CDR3 protein. The sample has around 55,000 distinct CDR3 sequences; around 7% are singletons. The CDR3 has 14 amino acids. Trimming pared 5 bases from V and 3 bases from J, leaving 13 bases between. Germline V CDR1 and CDR2: DFQATT, SNEGSKA (reference sequence). Many counts were recorded for this clonotype. This clonotype was obtained from an adult who was a healthcare worker with PCR-confirmed SARS-CoV-2 infection or an uninfected control (not recorded which). The chain recombines TRBV20-1 with TRBJ2-2; no clear D gene. The material was whole blood, obtained at baseline. The CDR3 spells CSAATGSDTGELFF. CDR3 DNA: TGCAGTGCTGCTACCGGGTCTGACACCGGGGAGCTGTTTTTT.